This T cell receptor (beta chain) is from a study of shared clonotypes between healthy human individuals. Study overall: Each donor's CD8 memory used one plate, CD8 naive two, each CD4 subset three.

Germline V CDR1 and CDR2: LNHDA, SQIVND (reference sequence). Trimming at V came to 1 base and at J to 7 bases, leaving 4 bases not matched to a gene. This CDR3 has 15 residues. Samples underwent the assay at deep level. The data were produced by immunoSEQ multiplex PCR, yet TCRdb's version contains in-frame clones alone and is incomplete. The sample lists approximately 2.5 million clones; 90% to 95% were seen once. A CD45RA-negative memory subset and a CD45RA+ naive subset were separated from the CD4+ cells. The sample comprised naive CD4+ T cells from PBMCs. The subset was: CD45RA+ positively selected. The TCR sequence derives from a man aged 18 to 35 in good health. Some clones in this sample may be carry-over from other donors' samples. This rearrangement joins TRBV19 to TRBJ2-2; 9 bases fit TRBD1. The chain's CDR3 is CASSIVGQGIGELFF. The CDR3 bases are TGTGCCAGTAGTATAGTGGGACAGGGAATCGGGGAGCTGTTTTTT. Full variable domain (remainder filled in from reference TRBV19 and TRBJ2-2): DGGITQSPKYLFRKEGQNVTLSCEQNLNHDAMYWYRQDPGQGLRLIYYSQIVNDFQKGDIAEGYSVSREKKESFPLTVTSAQKNPTAFYLCASSIVGQGIGELFFGEGSRLTVL.